Listed below are T cell receptor beta chains from one sample, sequenced in a study of blood T cell repertoires in COVID-19. TCRdb's table, derived via immunoSEQ multiplex PCR, lists solely in-frame clones and lacks some. The top ten hold 11% of the sample, which has about 230,000 clones, approximately 90% seen once. Sequenced: peripheral blood. These receptors were collected from a middle-aged man with COVID-19, enrolled during active disease. The CDR3 runs from the conserved cysteine through the conserved F or W. D genes are given only for firm matches. The size of a clone is reported for some rows only, either as once, few or many, or as a class for expanded clones.

V: TRBV15; J: TRBJ2-1; D: TRBD1; size: NA; CDR3: CATSRVDRDYNEQFF; DNA: TGTGCCACCAGCAGAGTGGACAGGGACTACAATGAGCAGTTCTTC
V: TRBV4-1; J: TRBJ2-5; D: NA; size: NA; CDR3: CASSLTGETQYF; DNA: TGCGCCAGCAGCCTGACCGGGGAGACCCAGTACTTC
V: TRBV30; J: TRBJ2-7; D: TRBD1; size: NA; CDR3: CAWGRTGGYEQYF; DNA: TGTGCCTGGGGAAGGACAGGGGGATACGAGCAGTACTTC
V: TRBV7-8; J: TRBJ1-2; D: TRBD1; size: NA; CDR3: CASSLTGANPILYGYTF; DNA: TGTGCCAGCAGCTTAACAGGGGCAAACCCTATTCTCTATGGCTACACCTTC
V: TRBV7-9; J: TRBJ2-1; D: NA; size: NA; CDR3: CASSLSGGNNEQFF; DNA: TGTGCCAGCAGCCTCAGTGGGGGGAACAATGAGCAGTTCTTC
V: TRBV19; J: TRBJ1-5; D: TRBD1; size: few; CDR3: CASSMLQGAVGNQPQHF; DNA: TGTGCCAGTAGTATGTTACAGGGGGCTGTAGGCAATCAGCCCCAGCATTTT
V: TRBV10-3; J: TRBJ1-2; D: NA; size: NA; CDR3: CAISEVSAGSGYTF; DNA: TGTGCCATCAGTGAGGTTTCGGCAGGAAGCGGCTACACCTTC
V: TRBV19; J: TRBJ2-7; D: TRBD2; size: NA; CDR3: CASSRASGSTYEQYF; DNA: TGTGCCAGTAGTCGGGCTAGCGGATCCACCTACGAGCAGTACTTC
V: TRBV25-1; J: TRBJ2-1; D: TRBD1; size: NA; CDR3: CASKKAGGSNEQFF; DNA: TGTGCCAGCAAGAAGGCAGGGGGATCCAATGAGCAGTTCTTC
V: TRBV3-1/TRBV3-2; J: TRBJ2-7; D: NA; size: NA; CDR3: CASSQVNRSYEQYF; DNA: TGTGCCAGCAGCCAAGTAAACCGGTCCTACGAGCAGTACTTC
V: TRBV13; J: TRBJ2-7; D: TRBD2; size: NA; CDR3: CASSPSPSGTYEQYF; DNA: TGTGCCAGCAGCCCCTCCCCTAGCGGAACCTACGAGCAGTACTTC
V: TRBV24-1; J: TRBJ2-1; D: NA; size: once; CDR3: CATSGRGYNEQFF; DNA: TGTGCCACCAGTGGCCGGGGCTACAATGAGCAGTTCTTC
V: TRBV15; J: TRBJ2-7; D: TRBD1; size: NA; CDR3: CATSIKPGQLTYEQYF; DNA: TGTGCCACCAGCATCAAACCGGGACAGTTAACCTACGAGCAGTACTTC
V: TRBV7-2; J: TRBJ2-1; D: NA; size: NA; CDR3: CASSATAYNEQFF; DNA: TGTGCCAGCAGCGCCACAGCATACAATGAGCAGTTCTTC
V: TRBV5-5; J: TRBJ1-4; D: TRBD1; size: NA; CDR3: CASSLKGAREKLFF; DNA: TGTGCCAGCAGCTTGAAGGGGGCAAGGGAAAAACTGTTTTTT
V: TRBV9; J: TRBJ2-2; D: TRBD2; size: NA; CDR3: CASSVEASGRTGELFF; DNA: TGTGCCAGCAGCGTAGAGGCTAGCGGGAGGACCGGGGAGCTGTTTTTT
V: TRBV3-1/TRBV3-2; J: TRBJ2-2; D: NA; size: once; CDR3: CASSPRGLGTGELFF; DNA: TGTGCCAGCAGCCCCAGGGGTTTGGGCACCGGGGAGCTGTTTTTT
V: TRBV28; J: TRBJ2-1; D: NA; size: once; CDR3: CASSLSLTFSGHEQFF; DNA: TGTGCCAGCAGTTTATCCCTTACGTTTTCGGGTCATGAGCAGTTCTTC
V: TRBV27; J: TRBJ1-2; D: TRBD1; size: NA; CDR3: CASSHPGTGGLDGYTF; DNA: TGTGCCAGCAGTCATCCCGGGACAGGGGGCCTTGATGGCTACACCTTC
V: TRBV24-1; J: TRBJ2-3; D: TRBD2; size: NA; CDR3: CATRAGDTQYF; DNA: TGTGCCACCAGAGCGGGGGATACGCAGTATTTT
V: TRBV3-1/TRBV3-2; J: TRBJ1-5; D: TRBD1; size: NA; CDR3: CASSQGGTANQPQHF; DNA: TGTGCCAGCAGCCAAGGAGGGACAGCAAATCAGCCCCAGCATTTT
V: TRBV6-6; J: TRBJ1-1; D: NA; size: few; CDR3: CASSYWGRDTEAFF; DNA: TGTGCCAGCAGTTACTGGGGGAGGGACACTGAAGCTTTCTTT
V: TRBV7-2; J: TRBJ2-1; D: NA; size: NA; CDR3: CASSFSLGGSYNEQFF; DNA: TGTGCCAGCAGCTTTAGCCTCGGGGGCTCCTACAATGAGCAGTTCTTC
V: TRBV30; J: TRBJ1-1; D: NA; size: NA; CDR3: CAWSGTANTEAFF; DNA: TGTGCCTGGAGTGGGACAGCGAACACTGAAGCTTTCTTT
V: TRBV6-6; J: TRBJ2-2; D: NA; size: NA; CDR3: CASSPRGTTYSGELFF; DNA: TGTGCCAGCAGTCCACGGGGGACCACCTATAGCGGGGAGCTGTTTTTT
V: TRBV7-2; J: TRBJ2-7; D: TRBD2; size: NA; CDR3: CASSPQAGGYEQYF; DNA: TGTGCCAGCAGCCCCCAGGCGGGGGGTTACGAGCAGTACTTC
V: TRBV7-2; J: TRBJ1-5; D: NA; size: NA; CDR3: CASSLGEYQPQHF; DNA: TGTGCCAGCAGCTTAGGGGAGTATCAGCCCCAGCATTTT
V: TRBV12-3/TRBV12-4; J: TRBJ1-2; D: NA; size: NA; CDR3: CASSPQGYGYTF; DNA: TGTGCCAGCAGTCCACAGGGTTATGGCTACACCTTC
V: TRBV20-1; J: TRBJ2-3; D: TRBD2; size: NA; CDR3: CSASSGTSTDTQCF; DNA: TGCAGTGCTAGTTCGGGGACTAGCACAGATACGCAGTGTTTT
V: TRBV23-1; J: TRBJ2-7; D: NA; size: NA; CDR3: CASSQEPRDNPYEQYF; DNA: TGCGCCAGCAGTCAAGAGCCCCGGGACAACCCCTACGAGCAGTACTTC
V: TRBV4-2; J: TRBJ2-1; D: NA; size: NA; CDR3: CASSQDERRITGNEQFF; DNA: TGTGCCAGCAGCCAAGATGAACGAAGAATAACGGGGAATGAGCAGTTCTTC
V: TRBV5-4; J: TRBJ1-6; D: NA; size: few; CDR3: CASSLGGGSSYNSPLHF; DNA: TGTGCCAGCAGCTTGGGGGGAGGGAGCTCCTATAATTCACCCCTCCACTTT
V: TRBV6-5; J: TRBJ1-3; D: NA; size: NA; CDR3: CASSYSSSGNTIYF; DNA: TGTGCCAGCAGTTACTCCAGCTCTGGAAACACCATATATTTT
V: TRBV18; J: TRBJ1-6; D: NA; size: NA; CDR3: CASSPLDTGPHGISPLHF; DNA: TGTGCCAGCTCACCCCTTGACACAGGACCGCATGGGATTTCACCCCTCCACTTT
V: TRBV19; J: TRBJ1-2; D: TRBD1; size: NA; CDR3: CASSIAGTGYGYTF; DNA: TGTGCCAGTAGTATAGCAGGGACAGGGTATGGCTACACCTTC
V: TRBV19; J: TRBJ1-6; D: NA; size: NA; CDR3: CASSIVRDNSPLHF; DNA: TGTGCCAGTAGTATCGTTAGGGACAACTCACCCCTCCACTTT
V: TRBV7-2; J: TRBJ2-5; D: TRBD2; size: NA; CDR3: CASSLGGGRQETQYF; DNA: TGTGCCAGCAGCTTGGGCGGGGGGCGGCAAGAGACCCAGTACTTC
V: TRBV5-6; J: TRBJ2-6; D: NA; size: NA; CDR3: CASGGYTGANVLTF; DNA: TGTGCCAGTGGAGGGTATACTGGGGCCAACGTCCTGACTTTC
V: TRBV25-1; J: TRBJ2-4; D: NA; size: NA; CDR3: CASRPQQGGGIQYF; DNA: TGTGCCAGCAGACCCCAGCAGGGTGGTGGCATTCAGTACTTC
V: TRBV27; J: TRBJ2-7; D: TRBD1; size: NA; CDR3: CASSPRTGWAF; DNA: TGTGCCAGCAGTCCCCGGACAGGGTGGGCCTTC
V: TRBV19; J: TRBJ1-3; D: NA; size: NA; CDR3: CASSTIPGSSGNTIYF; DNA: TGTGCCAGTAGTACCATTCCCGGTAGCTCTGGAAACACCATATATTTT